A single sample is the source of the 2 T cell receptor beta chains below, sequenced in a study of shared clonotypes between healthy human individuals. Profiling relied on immunoSEQ multiplex PCR, and the TCRdb table lists in-frame clones only, not all of them. The data hold approximately 2,200,000 clones, with 90% to 95% observed a single time. Cells designated naive CD8 were CD45RO-negative and were positively selected for CCR7, with terminally differentiated effector memory CD45RA+ cells excluded. The sample comprised naive CD8+ T cells from PBMCs. The receptor source for this set is a man aged 18 to 30 in good health. Some clones in this sample may be carry-over from other donors' samples.

The rearrangement links TRBV15 to TRBJ2-1; 7 nucleotides line up with TRBD2. CDR1 and CDR2 (germline): LNHNV, YYDKDF (reference sequence). V was pared by 0 bases and J by 5 bases, with 4 bases of the junction left unmatched. There are 15 residues in the CDR3. Here the CDR3 reads CATSRDRGRDNEQFF. The CDR3 nucleotides are TGTGCCACCAGCAGAGATCGCGGGAGAGACAATGAGCAGTTCTTC.

The V gene is TRBV19, the J gene TRBJ1-1; perhaps TRBD1 as D (6 bases). CDR1 and CDR2 from the germline V gene are LNHDA and SQIVND (reference sequence). V dropped 7 bases and J dropped 3 bases, with 18 bases sitting between them. The CDR3 runs 15 residues. The CDR3, as DNA: TGTGCCAGTATGCCCCCCAGGGGAGATCACACTGAAGCTTTCTTT. Translating gives CASMPPRGDHTEAFF.